Listed below are T cell receptor beta chains from one sample, sequenced in a study of memory CD4+ T cells and cytomegalovirus serostatus. This table comes from immunoSEQ multiplex PCR, and its TCRdb copy is limited to in-frame clones, with some not included. The table has over 75,000 clones, 75% to 85% seen once. The sample taken for sequencing was memory CD4+ T cells from blood. The receptors were gathered from an adult in good health and CMV-seropositive. Each CDR3 is given with its conserved first and last residue. Fields, in order: clone size, V gene, J gene, D gene, CDR3 DNA, CDR3 protein. D genes are given only for firm matches. Size is omitted from some rows. Given values are once, few, many or a class for expanded clones.

clone_size: few
v_call: TRBV19
j_call: TRBJ2-4
d_call: TRBD2
cdr3_nt: TGTGCCAGTAGTATTGTAGCGGGGGTAGCCAAAAACATTCAGTACTTC
cdr3_aa: CASSIVAGVAKNIQYF

clone_size: NA
v_call: TRBV7-2
j_call: TRBJ2-7
d_call: TRBD1
cdr3_nt: TGTGCCAGCAGTATCTCAACTGGGACAGGCGGAAAAACCTACGAGCAGTACTTC
cdr3_aa: CASSISTGTGGKTYEQYF

clone_size: NA
v_call: TRBV5-1
j_call: TRBJ2-5
d_call: NA
cdr3_nt: TGCGCCAGCAGCTTTGGGACTCAACAAGAGACCCAGTACTTC
cdr3_aa: CASSFGTQQETQYF

clone_size: NA
v_call: TRBV6-5
j_call: TRBJ2-7
d_call: NA
cdr3_nt: TGTGCCAGCACGGGTAGCTCCTACGAGCAGTACTTC
cdr3_aa: CASTGSSYEQYF

clone_size: NA
v_call: TRBV5-1
j_call: TRBJ2-2
d_call: TRBD1
cdr3_nt: TGCGCCAGCCGAAAGGGGGCCACGAACACCGGGGAGCTGTTTTTT
cdr3_aa: CASRKGATNTGELFF

clone_size: NA
v_call: TRBV4-2
j_call: TRBJ2-5
d_call: TRBD2
cdr3_nt: TGTGCCAGCAGCCCGAGTCCCGGGACTAGCGGGGAGACCCAGTACTTC
cdr3_aa: CASSPSPGTSGETQYF

clone_size: NA
v_call: TRBV5-1
j_call: TRBJ1-1
d_call: TRBD1
cdr3_nt: TGCGCCAGCAGCCCCGGGACAGGGAGCCCTGAAGCTTTCTTT
cdr3_aa: CASSPGTGSPEAFF

clone_size: NA
v_call: TRBV28
j_call: TRBJ2-7
d_call: TRBD2
cdr3_nt: TGTGCCAGCAGTCTAGGGACTAGCGGGAGGGAAGAGCAGTACTTC
cdr3_aa: CASSLGTSGREEQYF

clone_size: NA
v_call: TRBV27
j_call: TRBJ1-1
d_call: TRBD1
cdr3_nt: TGTGCCAGCAGTCCTCGACAGGGGGCATTCACTGAAGCTTTCTTT
cdr3_aa: CASSPRQGAFTEAFF

clone_size: NA
v_call: TRBV14
j_call: TRBJ2-7
d_call: TRBD1
cdr3_nt: TGTGCCAGCAGCCAAGCGGGGACAGGGTCCTACGAGCAGTACTTC
cdr3_aa: CASSQAGTGSYEQYF

clone_size: NA
v_call: TRBV5-1
j_call: TRBJ2-7
d_call: TRBD2
cdr3_nt: TGCGCCAGCAGCTCAGGACTAGCGGGAGGTCCCTACGAGCAGTACTTC
cdr3_aa: CASSSGLAGGPYEQYF

clone_size: NA
v_call: TRBV11-2
j_call: TRBJ2-7
d_call: NA
cdr3_nt: TGTGCCAGCAGCTTTGGGGGGCACGAGCAGTACTTC
cdr3_aa: CASSFGGHEQYF

clone_size: NA
v_call: TRBV9
j_call: TRBJ1-5
d_call: NA
cdr3_nt: TGTGCCAGCAGCGAAAGGGCCTCCAATCAGCCCCAGCATTTT
cdr3_aa: CASSERASNQPQHF

clone_size: NA
v_call: TRBV2
j_call: TRBJ2-5
d_call: NA
cdr3_nt: TGTGCCAGCAGCGCGGAATTGCAGACCCAGTACTTC
cdr3_aa: CASSAELQTQYF

clone_size: few
v_call: TRBV25-1
j_call: TRBJ1-1
d_call: NA
cdr3_nt: TGTGCCAGCAGTGAATACAGGAACACTGAAGCTTTCTTT
cdr3_aa: CASSEYRNTEAFF

clone_size: NA
v_call: TRBV9
j_call: TRBJ1-2
d_call: NA
cdr3_nt: TGTGCCAGCAGCGTGGAGGGACGCTACACCTTC
cdr3_aa: CASSVEGRYTF

clone_size: NA
v_call: TRBV11-1
j_call: TRBJ2-7
d_call: TRBD2
cdr3_nt: TGTGCCAGCAGCGAGCTAGCGGGAGGTTTCTACGAGCAGTACTTC
cdr3_aa: CASSELAGGFYEQYF

clone_size: NA
v_call: TRBV29-1
j_call: TRBJ2-3
d_call: TRBD1
cdr3_nt: TGCAGCGTCCGCCGGGACAGGGGGTTTAGCACAGATACGCAGTATTTT
cdr3_aa: CSVRRDRGFSTDTQYF

clone_size: NA
v_call: TRBV5-1
j_call: TRBJ2-2
d_call: NA
cdr3_nt: TGCGCCAGCAGCTTGGACCACACCGGGGAGCTGTTTTTT
cdr3_aa: CASSLDHTGELFF

clone_size: NA
v_call: TRBV10-2
j_call: TRBJ1-1
d_call: NA
cdr3_nt: TGCGCCAGCAGTGCAAACAGCAACACTGAAGCTTTCTTT
cdr3_aa: CASSANSNTEAFF

clone_size: NA
v_call: TRBV5-1
j_call: TRBJ2-5
d_call: NA
cdr3_nt: TGCGCCAGCTCCCGACTGGGGACCCTAGAAGAGACCCAGTACTTC
cdr3_aa: CASSRLGTLEETQYF

clone_size: once
v_call: TRBV2
j_call: TRBJ2-5
d_call: NA
cdr3_nt: TGTGCCAGCAGAACTTCGGAGGGGCAAGAGACCCAGTACTTC
cdr3_aa: CASRTSEGQETQYF

clone_size: NA
v_call: TRBV19
j_call: TRBJ1-2
d_call: TRBD1
cdr3_nt: TGTGCCAGTAGTACCAACTCAGGGGGCAATGGCTACACCTTC
cdr3_aa: CASSTNSGGNGYTF

clone_size: NA
v_call: TRBV10-3
j_call: TRBJ2-1
d_call: TRBD2
cdr3_nt: TGTGCCATCAGTGAGTCCGGGACTAGCGGGAGGGCCTGGGGAAATGAGCAGTTCTTC
cdr3_aa: CAISESGTSGRAWGNEQFF

clone_size: NA
v_call: TRBV4-2
j_call: TRBJ2-4
d_call: TRBD1
cdr3_nt: TGTGCCAGCAGCCAAGAATCCAGGGGGCGCGCGGGCAAAAACATTCAGTACTTC
cdr3_aa: CASSQESRGRAGKNIQYF

clone_size: NA
v_call: TRBV19
j_call: TRBJ2-1
d_call: NA
cdr3_nt: TGTGCCAGTAGTCAAACCCGGGGTGAGCAGTTCTTC
cdr3_aa: CASSQTRGEQFF

clone_size: NA
v_call: TRBV19
j_call: TRBJ2-7
d_call: TRBD1
cdr3_nt: TGTGCCAGTAGCTGGACAGGGACCACCTACGAGCAGTACTTC
cdr3_aa: CASSWTGTTYEQYF

clone_size: NA
v_call: TRBV5-1
j_call: TRBJ2-5
d_call: TRBD1
cdr3_nt: TGCGCCAGCAGCCAACCTGGGACAGGGTGGGAGACCCAGTACTTC
cdr3_aa: CASSQPGTGWETQYF

clone_size: NA
v_call: TRBV7-8
j_call: TRBJ1-1
d_call: TRBD1
cdr3_nt: TGTGCCAGCAGCGGTACAGGGGGGGCCACTGAAGCTTTCTTT
cdr3_aa: CASSGTGGATEAFF

clone_size: NA
v_call: TRBV2
j_call: TRBJ2-7
d_call: NA
cdr3_nt: TGTGCCAGCAGTGAGCGGGACAACTCCTACGAGCAGTACTTC
cdr3_aa: CASSERDNSYEQYF

clone_size: NA
v_call: TRBV15
j_call: TRBJ1-1
d_call: NA
cdr3_nt: TGTGCCACCAGCTACGGGCGGGACGCGACTGAAGCTTTCTTT
cdr3_aa: CATSYGRDATEAFF

clone_size: NA
v_call: TRBV5-4
j_call: TRBJ2-3
d_call: NA
cdr3_nt: TGTGCCAGCAGCTCACCGGATAGGCCTCGTACGCAGTATTTT
cdr3_aa: CASSSPDRPRTQYF

clone_size: NA
v_call: TRBV6-6
j_call: TRBJ1-2
d_call: TRBD1
cdr3_nt: TGTGCCAGCAGCCCCGGACAGGGGGCAGGGGGCTACACCTTC
cdr3_aa: CASSPGQGAGGYTF

clone_size: NA
v_call: TRBV18
j_call: TRBJ2-7
d_call: TRBD2
cdr3_nt: TGTGCCAGCTCGCTCCTGACTAGCGACGAGCAGTACTTC
cdr3_aa: CASSLLTSDEQYF

clone_size: NA
v_call: TRBV2
j_call: TRBJ2-3
d_call: TRBD2
cdr3_nt: TGTGCCAGCAGTGCTGAGACGAGCGGGAGGTCAGATACGCAGTATTTT
cdr3_aa: CASSAETSGRSDTQYF

clone_size: NA
v_call: TRBV10-3
j_call: TRBJ2-2
d_call: TRBD1
cdr3_nt: TGTGCCATCAGCTTGACAGGGGGGCACACCGGGGAGCTGTTTTTT
cdr3_aa: CAISLTGGHTGELFF

clone_size: once
v_call: TRBV7-9
j_call: TRBJ2-5
d_call: TRBD1
cdr3_nt: TGTGCCAGCAGCCCGGGACAGGGACCTCAAGAGACCCAGTACTTC
cdr3_aa: CASSPGQGPQETQYF

clone_size: NA
v_call: TRBV7-9
j_call: TRBJ2-1
d_call: NA
cdr3_nt: TGTGCCAGCAGCTTAACGTCTTCTGATGAGCAGTTCTTC
cdr3_aa: CASSLTSSDEQFF

clone_size: NA
v_call: TRBV5-1
j_call: TRBJ2-2
d_call: NA
cdr3_nt: TGCGCCAGCAGCTCGACTTGGGTGGGCACCGGGGAGCTGTTTTTT
cdr3_aa: CASSSTWVGTGELFF

clone_size: once
v_call: TRBV28
j_call: TRBJ1-2
d_call: NA
cdr3_nt: TGTGCCAGCACCACCGGGGTAGGGCTGAGCTATGGCTACACCTTC
cdr3_aa: CASTTGVGLSYGYTF

clone_size: NA
v_call: TRBV7-9
j_call: TRBJ2-5
d_call: TRBD1
cdr3_nt: TGTGCCAGCAGCCGACAGGGGCCCCAAGAGACCCAGTACTTC
cdr3_aa: CASSRQGPQETQYF

clone_size: NA
v_call: TRBV7-9
j_call: TRBJ2-1
d_call: NA
cdr3_nt: TGTGCCAGCAGCTTAGTTGGTACAGGTCAAGAGTTCTTC
cdr3_aa: CASSLVGTGQEFF

clone_size: NA
v_call: TRBV19
j_call: TRBJ2-7
d_call: NA
cdr3_nt: TGTGCCAGTAGTATACAGGCGGGATCCTACGAGCAGTACTTC
cdr3_aa: CASSIQAGSYEQYF

clone_size: NA
v_call: TRBV5-6
j_call: TRBJ2-6
d_call: TRBD1
cdr3_nt: TGTGCCAGCAACGAACAGGGGGCATGGAGCTCTGGGGCCAACGTCCTGACTTTC
cdr3_aa: CASNEQGAWSSGANVLTF

clone_size: NA
v_call: TRBV15
j_call: TRBJ2-4
d_call: TRBD1
cdr3_nt: TGTGCCACCAGCCAGGGACAGGGGGTCGCTAACATTCAGTACTTC
cdr3_aa: CATSQGQGVANIQYF

clone_size: once
v_call: TRBV18
j_call: TRBJ1-1
d_call: NA
cdr3_nt: TGTGCCAGCTCACCACAGGGCGGGAACACTGAAGCTTTCTTT
cdr3_aa: CASSPQGGNTEAFF

clone_size: NA
v_call: TRBV19
j_call: TRBJ2-1
d_call: NA
cdr3_nt: TGTGCCAGTAGTCGGTCTGGACGGGGCTCCTACAATGAGCAGTTCTTC
cdr3_aa: CASSRSGRGSYNEQFF

clone_size: NA
v_call: TRBV9
j_call: TRBJ2-3
d_call: TRBD1
cdr3_nt: TGTGCCAGCAGCGTAGGACAGGGTCTTACGCAGTATTTT
cdr3_aa: CASSVGQGLTQYF

clone_size: NA
v_call: TRBV29-1
j_call: TRBJ2-5
d_call: NA
cdr3_nt: TGCAGCGTTGACGACAGGCAAGAGACCCAGTACTTC
cdr3_aa: CSVDDRQETQYF

clone_size: NA
v_call: TRBV6-1
j_call: TRBJ2-1
d_call: TRBD2
cdr3_nt: TGTGCCAGCACCCTAGCGGGAGACTACAATGAGCAGTTCTTC
cdr3_aa: CASTLAGDYNEQFF

clone_size: once
v_call: TRBV9
j_call: TRBJ1-1
d_call: NA
cdr3_nt: TGTGCCAGCAGCGTGAGGACGGGGAACACTGAAGCTTTCTTT
cdr3_aa: CASSVRTGNTEAFF

clone_size: NA
v_call: TRBV7-9
j_call: TRBJ2-6
d_call: TRBD1
cdr3_nt: TGTGCCAGCAGCTCGGACAGGGTTGGGGCCAACGTCCTGACTTTC
cdr3_aa: CASSSDRVGANVLTF

clone_size: NA
v_call: TRBV7-7
j_call: TRBJ2-7
d_call: NA
cdr3_nt: TGTGCTAGCAGCTTAGGACCAGGGAGCGCCTACGAGCAGTACTTC
cdr3_aa: CASSLGPGSAYEQYF

clone_size: few
v_call: TRBV5-1
j_call: TRBJ2-2
d_call: NA
cdr3_nt: TGCGCCAGCAGCTTGGCATCCCCGCGGACCGGGGAGCTGTTTTTT
cdr3_aa: CASSLASPRTGELFF

clone_size: once
v_call: TRBV7-9
j_call: TRBJ2-1
d_call: NA
cdr3_nt: TGTGCCAGCAGCTTATTCGCCAGCTCCTACAATGAGCAGTTCTTC
cdr3_aa: CASSLFASSYNEQFF